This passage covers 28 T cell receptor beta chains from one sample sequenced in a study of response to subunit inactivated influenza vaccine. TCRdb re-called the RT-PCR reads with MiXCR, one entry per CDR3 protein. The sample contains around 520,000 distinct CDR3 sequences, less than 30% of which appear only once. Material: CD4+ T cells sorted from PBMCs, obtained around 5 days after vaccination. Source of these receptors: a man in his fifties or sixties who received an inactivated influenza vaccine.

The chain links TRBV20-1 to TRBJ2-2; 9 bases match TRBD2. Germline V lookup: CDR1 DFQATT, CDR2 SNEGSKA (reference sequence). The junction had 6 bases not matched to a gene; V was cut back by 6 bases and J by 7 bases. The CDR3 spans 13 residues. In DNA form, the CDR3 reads TGCAGTGCACGAGCGGGGGGCCTCGGGGAGCTGTTTTTT. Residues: CSARAGGLGELFF.

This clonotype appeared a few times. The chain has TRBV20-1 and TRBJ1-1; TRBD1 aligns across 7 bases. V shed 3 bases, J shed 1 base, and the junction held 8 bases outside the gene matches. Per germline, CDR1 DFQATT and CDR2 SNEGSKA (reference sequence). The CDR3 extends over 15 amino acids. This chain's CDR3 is CSASRDSYRNTEAFF. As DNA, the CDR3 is TGCAGTGCTAGTAGGGACAGCTATCGGAACACTGAAGCTTTCTTT.

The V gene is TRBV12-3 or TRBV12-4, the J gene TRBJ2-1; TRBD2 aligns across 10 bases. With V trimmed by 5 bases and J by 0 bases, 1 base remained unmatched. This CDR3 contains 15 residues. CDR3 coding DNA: TGTGCCAGCAGTACTAGCGGGGCCTCCTACAATGAGCAGTTCTTC. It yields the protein CASSTSGASYNEQFF.

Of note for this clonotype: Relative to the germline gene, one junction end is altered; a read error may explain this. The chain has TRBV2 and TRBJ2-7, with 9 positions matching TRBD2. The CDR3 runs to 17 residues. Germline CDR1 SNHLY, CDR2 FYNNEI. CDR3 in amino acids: CTSSLGAGGPTSYEQYF. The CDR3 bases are TGTACCAGCAGTTTAGGAGCGGGGGGTCCTACTTCCTACGAGCAGTACTTC. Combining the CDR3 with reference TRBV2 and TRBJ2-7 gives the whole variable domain EPEVTQTPSHQVTQMGQEVILRCVPISNHLYFYWYRQILGQKVEFLVSFYNNEISEKSEIFDDQFSVERPDGSNFTLKIRSTKLEDSAMYFCTSSLGAGGPTSYEQYFGPGTRLTVT.

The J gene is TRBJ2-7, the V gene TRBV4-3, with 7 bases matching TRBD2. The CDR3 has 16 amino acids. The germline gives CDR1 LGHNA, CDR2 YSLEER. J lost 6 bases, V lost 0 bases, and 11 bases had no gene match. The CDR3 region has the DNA TGCGCCAGCAGCCAAGATCTTGGACCTGCGGGAGCCGAGCAGTACTTC. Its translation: CASSQDLGPAGAEQYF.

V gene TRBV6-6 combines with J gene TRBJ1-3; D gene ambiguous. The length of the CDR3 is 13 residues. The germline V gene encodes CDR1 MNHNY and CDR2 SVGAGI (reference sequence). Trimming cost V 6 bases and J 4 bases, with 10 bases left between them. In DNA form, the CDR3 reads TGTGCCAGCAGCTTCGCCCTCGGAAACACCATATATTTT. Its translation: CASSFALGNTIYF.

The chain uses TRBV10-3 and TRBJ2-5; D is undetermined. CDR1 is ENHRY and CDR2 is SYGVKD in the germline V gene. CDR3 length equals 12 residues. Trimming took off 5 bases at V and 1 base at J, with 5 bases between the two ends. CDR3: CAISRTQETQYF. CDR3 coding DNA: TGTGCCATCAGTCGGACCCAAGAGACCCAGTACTTC.

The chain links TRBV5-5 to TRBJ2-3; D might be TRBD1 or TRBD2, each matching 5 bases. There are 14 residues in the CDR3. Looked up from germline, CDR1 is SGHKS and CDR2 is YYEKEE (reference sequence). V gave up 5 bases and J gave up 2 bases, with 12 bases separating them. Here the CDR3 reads CASRRGVDTDTQYF. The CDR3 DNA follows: TGTGCCAGCAGGAGGGGTGTGGACACAGATACGCAGTATTTT.

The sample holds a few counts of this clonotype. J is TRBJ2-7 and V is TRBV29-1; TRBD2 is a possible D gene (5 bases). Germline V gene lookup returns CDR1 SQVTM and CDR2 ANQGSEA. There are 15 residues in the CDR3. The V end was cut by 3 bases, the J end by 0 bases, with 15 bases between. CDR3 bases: TGCAGCGTTGAGGGAGACGAATTCAGCTCCTACGAGCAGTACTTC. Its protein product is CSVEGDEFSSYEQYF.

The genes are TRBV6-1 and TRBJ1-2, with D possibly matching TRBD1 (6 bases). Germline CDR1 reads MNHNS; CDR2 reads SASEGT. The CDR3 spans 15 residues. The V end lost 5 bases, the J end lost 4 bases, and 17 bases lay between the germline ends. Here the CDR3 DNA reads TGTGCCAGCAGTCTTCGGGGTCAGGGGATCTATGGCTACACCTTC. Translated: CASSLRGQGIYGYTF.

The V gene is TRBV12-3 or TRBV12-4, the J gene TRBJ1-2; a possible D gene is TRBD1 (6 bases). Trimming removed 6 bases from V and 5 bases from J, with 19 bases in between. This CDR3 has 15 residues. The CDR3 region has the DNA TGTGCCAGCAGCGGGACACCTCCGGGGACTTATGGCTACACCTTC. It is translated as CASSGTPPGTYGYTF.

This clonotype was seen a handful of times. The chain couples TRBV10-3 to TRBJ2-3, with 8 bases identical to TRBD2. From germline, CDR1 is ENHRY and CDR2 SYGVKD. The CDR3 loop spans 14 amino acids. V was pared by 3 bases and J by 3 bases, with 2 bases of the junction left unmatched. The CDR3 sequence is CAISDSGRTDTQYF. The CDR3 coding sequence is TGTGCCATCAGTGACAGCGGGAGAACAGATACGCAGTATTTT.

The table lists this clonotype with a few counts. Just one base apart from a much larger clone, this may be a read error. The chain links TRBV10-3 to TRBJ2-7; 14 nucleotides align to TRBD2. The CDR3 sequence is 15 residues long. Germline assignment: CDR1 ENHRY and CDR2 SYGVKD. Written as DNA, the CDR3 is TGTGGCATCGGGACGGGACTAGCGGGAGTAGACGAGCAGTACTTC. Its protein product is CGIGTGLAGVDEQYF.

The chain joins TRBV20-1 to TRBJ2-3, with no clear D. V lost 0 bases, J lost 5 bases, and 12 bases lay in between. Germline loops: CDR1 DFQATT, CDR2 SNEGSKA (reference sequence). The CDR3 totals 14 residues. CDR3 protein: CSAREGSIVDTQYF. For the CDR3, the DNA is TGCAGTGCTAGAGAAGGTAGCATTGTAGATACGCAGTATTTT.

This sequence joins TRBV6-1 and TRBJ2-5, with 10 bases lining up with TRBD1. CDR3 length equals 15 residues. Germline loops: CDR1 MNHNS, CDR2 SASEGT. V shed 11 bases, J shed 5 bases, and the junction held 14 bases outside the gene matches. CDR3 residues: CAGGSKTGGLETQYF. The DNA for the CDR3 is TGTGCCGGGGGGTCAAAGACAGGGGGCTTGGAGACCCAGTACTTC.

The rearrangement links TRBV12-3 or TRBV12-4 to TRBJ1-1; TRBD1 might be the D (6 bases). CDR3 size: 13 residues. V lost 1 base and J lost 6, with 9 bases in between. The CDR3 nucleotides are TGTGCCAGCAGTTTAGGAGGGGGGGCTGAAGCTTTCTTT. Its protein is CASSLGGGAEAFF.

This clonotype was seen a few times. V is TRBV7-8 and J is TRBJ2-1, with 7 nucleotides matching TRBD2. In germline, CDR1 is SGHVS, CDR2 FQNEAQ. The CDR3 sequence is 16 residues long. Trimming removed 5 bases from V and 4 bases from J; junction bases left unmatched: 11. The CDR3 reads CASSGKRLAGYNEQFF. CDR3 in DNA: TGTGCCAGCAGCGGTAAACGACTAGCCGGTTACAATGAGCAGTTCTTC.

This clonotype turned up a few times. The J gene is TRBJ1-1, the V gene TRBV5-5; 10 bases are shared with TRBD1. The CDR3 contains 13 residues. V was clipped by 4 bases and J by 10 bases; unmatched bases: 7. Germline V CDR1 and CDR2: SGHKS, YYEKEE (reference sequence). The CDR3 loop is CASSIDRGRVAFF. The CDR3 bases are TGTGCCAGCAGCATAGACAGGGGGCGAGTAGCTTTCTTT.

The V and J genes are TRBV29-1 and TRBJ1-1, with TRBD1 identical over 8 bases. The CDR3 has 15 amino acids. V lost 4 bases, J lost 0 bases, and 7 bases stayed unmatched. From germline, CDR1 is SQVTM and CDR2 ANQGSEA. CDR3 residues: CSVGGTGLMNTEAFF. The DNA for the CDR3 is TGCAGCGTTGGTGGGACAGGACTGATGAACACTGAAGCTTTCTTT.

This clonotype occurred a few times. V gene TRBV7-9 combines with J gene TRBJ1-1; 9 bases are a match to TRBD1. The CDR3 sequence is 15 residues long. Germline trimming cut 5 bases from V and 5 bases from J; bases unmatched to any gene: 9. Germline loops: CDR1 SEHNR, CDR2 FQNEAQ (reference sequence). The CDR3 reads CASSLPTGGITEAFF. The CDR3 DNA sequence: TGTGCCAGCAGCCTCCCGACAGGGGGAATAACTGAAGCTTTCTTT.

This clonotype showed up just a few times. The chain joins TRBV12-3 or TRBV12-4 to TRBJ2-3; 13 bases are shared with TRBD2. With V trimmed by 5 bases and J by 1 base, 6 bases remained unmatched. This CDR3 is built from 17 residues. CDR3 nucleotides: TGTGCCAGCAGTCTCGGACTAGCGGGGGATGGCACAGATACGCAGTATTTT. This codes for CASSLGLAGDGTDTQYF.

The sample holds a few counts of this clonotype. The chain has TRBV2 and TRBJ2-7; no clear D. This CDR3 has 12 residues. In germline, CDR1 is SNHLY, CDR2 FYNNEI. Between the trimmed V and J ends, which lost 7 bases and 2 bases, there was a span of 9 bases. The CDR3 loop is CASTGAAYEQYF. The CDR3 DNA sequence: TGTGCCAGCACGGGCGCGGCCTACGAGCAGTACTTC.

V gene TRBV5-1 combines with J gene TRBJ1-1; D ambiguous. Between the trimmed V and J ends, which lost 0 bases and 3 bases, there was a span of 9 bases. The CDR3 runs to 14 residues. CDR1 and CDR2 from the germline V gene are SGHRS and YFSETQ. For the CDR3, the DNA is TGCGCCAGCAGCTTGGGTCGTGTTGACACTGAAGCTTTCTTT. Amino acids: CASSLGRVDTEAFF.

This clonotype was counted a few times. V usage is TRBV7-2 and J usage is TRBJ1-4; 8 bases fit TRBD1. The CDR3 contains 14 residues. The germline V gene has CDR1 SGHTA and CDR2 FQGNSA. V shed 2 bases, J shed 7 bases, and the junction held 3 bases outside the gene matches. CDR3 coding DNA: TGTGCCAGCAGCTTAACTGGGACAGGTGAAAAACTGTTTTTT. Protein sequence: CASSLTGTGEKLFF.

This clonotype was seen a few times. CDR3 residues: CASSRTQRQGHEQYF. The CDR3 DNA is TGCGCCAGCAGCCGTACACAACGACAGGGCCACGAGCAGTACTTC. The chain couples TRBV4-1 to TRBJ2-7, with 7 bases lining up with TRBD1. Germline V gives CDR1 MGHRA, CDR2 YSYEKL. J was trimmed by 5 bases and V by 4 bases; bases with no gene match: 11. This CDR3 comprises 15 residues.

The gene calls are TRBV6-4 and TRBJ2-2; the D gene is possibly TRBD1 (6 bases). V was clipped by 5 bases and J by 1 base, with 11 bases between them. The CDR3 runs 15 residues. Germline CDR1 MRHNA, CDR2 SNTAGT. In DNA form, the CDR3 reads TGTGCCAGCAGTCCGACAGGCGTGAACACCGGGGAGCTGTTTTTT. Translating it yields CASSPTGVNTGELFF.

The CDR3 region is CASRKLAEQFF. The DNA of the CDR3 is TGTGCCAGCAGGAAGCTAGCGGAGCAGTTCTTC. The chain couples TRBV28 to TRBJ2-1; perhaps TRBD2 as D (6 bases). Germline V CDR1 and CDR2: MDHEN, SYDVKM. Trimming stripped 6 bases from V and 10 bases from J, with 10 bases between. This CDR3 spans 11 amino acids.

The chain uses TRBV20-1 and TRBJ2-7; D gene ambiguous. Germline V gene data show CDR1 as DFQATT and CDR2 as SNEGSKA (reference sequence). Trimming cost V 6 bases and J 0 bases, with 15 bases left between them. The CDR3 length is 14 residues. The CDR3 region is CSASDRSSSYEQYF. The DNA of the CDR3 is TGCAGTGCCTCTGATCGATCTAGCTCCTACGAGCAGTACTTC.